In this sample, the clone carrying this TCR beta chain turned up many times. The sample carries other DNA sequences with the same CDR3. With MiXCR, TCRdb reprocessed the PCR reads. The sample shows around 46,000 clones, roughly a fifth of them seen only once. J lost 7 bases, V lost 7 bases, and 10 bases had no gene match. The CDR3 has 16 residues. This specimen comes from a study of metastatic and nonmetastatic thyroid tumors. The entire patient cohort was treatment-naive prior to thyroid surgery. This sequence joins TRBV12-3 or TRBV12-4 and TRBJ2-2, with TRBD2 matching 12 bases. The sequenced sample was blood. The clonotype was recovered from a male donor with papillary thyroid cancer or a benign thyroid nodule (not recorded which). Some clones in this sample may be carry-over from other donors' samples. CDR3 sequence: CASITLAGGPSGELFF. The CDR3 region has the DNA TGTGCCAGCATCACCCTAGCGGGGGGGCCGAGCGGGGAGCTGTTTTTT.